Below, 20 T cell receptor beta chains from the same sample are listed, as sequenced in a study of beta chain features in type 1 diabetes. These receptors have no known antigen. Expressed TCRB transcripts got sequenced, as all isolated RNA was reverse transcribed. The assay was immunoSEQ multiplex PCR, and TCRdb's table has in-frame clones only and misses some. Here the sample spans roughly 250,000 clones, 20% being singletons. Study conclusions and caveats: Shortening of TCRB CDR3s, moderate but significant, appeared in all four CD4+ subsets of Type 1 diabetes patients.

Sequenced sample: naive CD4+ T cells from blood. The receptor source for this set is a woman between 40 and 55 years old with type 1 diabetes.

J is TRBJ2-6 and V is TRBV14; 7 bases map to TRBD1. Trimming at V came to 4 bases and at J to 0 bases, leaving 6 bases not matched to a gene. Germline-derived CDR1 and CDR2 are SGHDN and FVKESK. The CDR3 is 17 amino acids. CDR3 sequence (DNA): TGTGCCAGCAGCCCCCGACAGGGCCCCTCTGGGGCCAACGTCCTGACTTTC. Protein: CASSPRQGPSGANVLTF.

The CDR3 loop is CASSSYRAENTGELFF. CDR3 bases: TGCGCCAGCAGCTCCTACAGGGCTGAGAACACCGGGGAGCTGTTTTTT. The chain carries TRBV5-1 and TRBJ2-2; D is perhaps TRBD1 (6 bases). Germline CDR1 and CDR2: SGHRS and YFSETQ. The CDR3 runs to 16 residues. With 3 bases removed from V and 1 base from J, the gap between germline ends came to 13 bases.

V is TRBV27 and J is TRBJ2-3; TRBD1 might be the D (6 bases). The V and J ends lost 3 bases and 0 bases respectively, with 10 bases between them. This CDR3 spans 15 amino acids. Germline-derived CDR1 and CDR2 are MNHEY and SMNVEV (reference sequence). CDR3 loop: CASSFRGPSTDTQYF. The CDR3 coding sequence is TGTGCCAGCAGTTTCAGGGGCCCTAGCACAGATACGCAGTATTTT.

This chain connects TRBV7-2 to TRBJ1-2; 7 bases agree with TRBD1. Germline CDR1 reads SGHTA; CDR2 reads FQGNSA. The CDR3 extends over 13 amino acids. J lost 8 bases, V lost 5 bases, and 8 bases had no gene match. The CDR3 DNA sequence: TGTGCCAGCAGCCAAGTAGGGGGCGTCGGCTACACCTTC. This codes for CASSQVGGVGYTF.

This clone was seen only a few times. This rearrangement joins TRBV4-3 to TRBJ2-1; D gene ambiguous. The germline CDR1 and CDR2 sequences are LGHNA and YSLEER. Trimming removed 3 bases at V and 2 bases at J, with 11 bases between. The CDR3 extends over 15 amino acids. CDR3 sequence: CASSQETSAYNEQFF. CDR3 bases: TGCGCCAGCAGCCAGGAGACTTCCGCCTACAATGAGCAGTTCTTC.

This chain uses TRBV5-1 with TRBJ1-2, with TRBD1 matching over 11 bases. Unmatched junction bases numbered 7, after V lost 4 bases and J lost 8 bases. CDR1 is SGHRS, CDR2 YFSETQ, per germline. This CDR3 contains 14 residues. The CDR3 sequence: CASSPGTGGQGYTF. As DNA, the CDR3 is TGCGCCAGCAGCCCCGGGACAGGGGGTCAGGGCTACACCTTC.

This clone was detected only a few times. This rearrangement joins TRBV28 to TRBJ2-1; 9 nucleotides align to TRBD1. Germline-derived CDR1 and CDR2 are MDHEN and SYDVKM. The CDR3 loop spans 15 amino acids. The J segment lost 8 bases and the V segment lost 5 bases, leaving 10 bases of the junction unmatched. The CDR3 sequence is CASSPTGQGLYEQFF. In nucleotides, the CDR3 is TGTGCCAGCAGTCCCACCGGACAGGGGCTCTATGAGCAGTTCTTC.

This clone has just a few counts. The V gene is TRBV4-3, the J gene TRBJ1-2, with 7 bases fitting TRBD1. V shed 0 bases and J 4 bases; nucleotides not matched to a gene: 5. From germline, CDR1 is LGHNA and CDR2 YSLEER. The CDR3 is made up of 15 amino acids. Written as DNA, the CDR3 is TGCGCCAGCAGCCAAGAGAGAGGACAGGTCTATGGCTACACCTTC. It codes for CASSQERGQVYGYTF.

This clone was observed a few times. This CDR3 is CATSRARGGNEQFF. The CDR3 DNA follows: TGTGCCACCAGCAGAGCAAGGGGGGGCAATGAGCAGTTCTTC. This chain connects TRBV15 to TRBJ2-1, with D possibly matching TRBD2 (7 bases). Between the trimmed V and J ends, which lost 1 base and 6 bases, there was a span of 10 bases. This CDR3 spans 14 amino acids. Germline V gene lookup returns CDR1 LNHNV and CDR2 YYDKDF (reference sequence).

The chain uses TRBV6-6 and TRBJ1-1; D not certain. The V gene's germline CDR1 is MNHNY and CDR2 SVGAGI (reference sequence). The CDR3 runs to 13 residues. Trimming took 2 bases from V and 4 from J, leaving 8 bases between them. CDR3 amino acids: CASSYVRGTEAFF. CDR3 DNA sequence: TGTGCCAGCAGTTACGTCCGAGGCACTGAAGCTTTCTTT.

The CDR3 protein is CASSRGGERETQYF. Written as DNA, the CDR3 is TGCGCCAGCAGCCGGGGGGGGGAGAGGGAGACCCAGTACTTC. The rearrangement links TRBV4-1 to TRBJ2-5; TRBD2 matches 7 bases. Looked up from germline, CDR1 is MGHRA and CDR2 is YSYEKL. CDR3 size: 14 residues. After removal of 4 bases from V and 5 bases from J, the junction contained 7 bases not matched to a gene.

The chain is built from TRBV4-3 and TRBJ2-7; 8 positions match TRBD1. This CDR3 comprises 15 residues. J gave up 2 bases and V 1 base, and 4 bases lay outside the gene matches. CDR1 and CDR2 (germline): LGHNA, YSLEER. The CDR3 region is CASSQVADRAYEQYF. The CDR3 coding sequence is TGCGCCAGCAGCCAAGTCGCGGACAGGGCCTACGAGCAGTACTTC.

V and J are TRBV5-4 and TRBJ2-2, with 8 bases fitting TRBD1. This CDR3 has 16 residues. CDR1 and CDR2 (germline): SGHNT, YYREEE (reference sequence). The ends lost 3 bases at V and 5 bases at J; junction bases unmatched: 9. The CDR3 is CASSSRQGRFTGELFF. The DNA of the CDR3 is TGTGCCAGCAGCTCCCGACAGGGGCGATTTACCGGGGAGCTGTTTTTT.

The chain links TRBV7-8 to TRBJ2-6, with 7 nucleotides matching TRBD1. The CDR3 extends over 18 amino acids. V lost 5 bases to trimming and J lost 0 bases; unmatched junction nucleotides: 10. In germline, CDR1 is SGHVS, CDR2 FQNEAQ. The CDR3 DNA follows: TGTGCCAGCAGCCCCGACAGGGTACTGAGCTCTGGGGCCAACGTCCTGACTTTC. The encoded protein is CASSPDRVLSSGANVLTF.

The gene calls are TRBV19 and TRBJ2-5, with D possibly matching TRBD1 (6 bases). Germline V CDR1 and CDR2: LNHDA, SQIVND (reference sequence). The ends were cut back, 5 bases at V and 0 bases at J, with 13 bases in the middle. The CDR3 is 15 amino acids. The CDR3 sequence is CASSQGQSNQETQYF. The CDR3 DNA sequence: TGTGCCAGTAGTCAAGGACAGAGCAACCAAGAGACCCAGTACTTC.

The V call is TRBV5-4, the J call TRBJ1-2, with a tentative D call TRBD1 (6 bases). The CDR3 totals 13 residues. V lost 4 bases and J lost 1, with 8 bases in between. Germline CDR1 is SGHNT and CDR2 is YYREEE (reference sequence). The CDR3 DNA reads as TGTGCCAGCAGCGGGGGCATTAACTATGGCTACACCTTC. Protein: CASSGGINYGYTF.

The chain combines TRBV7-8 with TRBJ2-1, with TRBD1 identical over 10 bases. This CDR3 is 14 amino acids long. Per the germline V gene, CDR1 is SGHVS and CDR2 is FQNEAQ. Trimming cost V 5 bases and J 6 bases; bases outside gene matches: 4. This chain's CDR3 is CASSSRDRGNEQFF. CDR3 sequence (DNA): TGTGCCAGCAGCAGCCGGGACAGGGGCAATGAGCAGTTCTTC.

The genes are TRBV30 and TRBJ1-1; D perhaps matches TRBD1 (5 bases). The CDR3 covers 15 residues. Trimming removed 2 bases at V and 3 bases at J, with 16 bases between. Germline loops: CDR1 GTSNPN, CDR2 SVGIG (reference sequence). CDR3 amino acids: CAWSPFSGMDTEAFF. In DNA form, the CDR3 reads TGTGCCTGGAGTCCCTTTTCAGGGATGGACACTGAAGCTTTCTTT.

This clone was found a few times. The same CDR3 arises from other DNA sequences in this sample as well. J is TRBJ1-1 and V is TRBV5-1; D is unclear. V lost 0 bases and J lost 3, with 3 bases in between. The V gene's germline CDR1 is SGHRS and CDR2 YFSETQ. The CDR3 has 12 amino acids. CDR3 sequence reads: CASSLADTEAFF. The CDR3 coding sequence is TGCGCCAGCAGCTTGGCCGACACTGAAGCTTTCTTT.

The chain links TRBV2 to TRBJ2-2; 8 positions match TRBD1. V shed 4 bases, J shed 5 bases, and the junction held 3 bases outside the gene matches. Germline V gene sequence: CDR1 SNHLY, CDR2 FYNNEI. The CDR3 consists of 14 residues. DNA for the CDR3: TGTGCCAGCAGTGTATGGACAGGGACCGGGGAGCTGTTTTTT. Translating it yields CASSVWTGTGELFF. Using reference TRBV2 and TRBJ2-2 for the parts outside the CDR3, the full variable domain is EPEVTQTPSHQVTQMGQEVILRCVPISNHLYFYWYRQILGQKVEFLVSFYNNEISEKSEIFDDQFSVERPDGSNFTLKIRSTKLEDSAMYFCASSVWTGTGELFFGEGSRLTVL.